The sequence of this T cell receptor beta chain was determined in a study of human T cells and chemical hapten exposure. Study in general: Diagnoses of alopecia areata, totalis or universalis occurred in mostly female patients. General study results and limits: DPC sensitization left the count of TCRs above 1 in 1000 unchanged. Significantly more large CDR3 similarity clusters were formed by expanded TCRs than by controls.

TCRdb re-derived calls from the RACE reads in MiXCR, one entry per CDR3 protein. The repertoire holds 370,000 or so distinct CDR3 sequences, with approximately 4.4% as singletons. Time point reported: patch test 1, 2 weeks after DPC sensitization. Stated treatment: therapeutic diphenylcyclopropenone sensitization with weekly scalp DPC. This clonotype was seen ten or more times. The antigen is undetermined. The CDR3 consists of 13 residues. Germline CDR1 MNHEY, CDR2 SVGEGT. Trimming took off 2 bases at V and 3 bases at J, with 7 bases between the two ends. This chain joins TRBV6-2 or TRBV6-3 and TRBJ1-2; D not certain. Sequenced material: whole blood, taken in connection with sensitization to the hapten diphenylcyclopropenone (DPC). The clonotype was recovered from a woman aged 45-59 years with alopecia areata. Some clones in this sample may be carry-over from other donors' samples. DNA for the CDR3: TGTGCCAGCAGTTACACCGGGCACTATGGCTACACCTTC. Its protein product is CASSYTGHYGYTF.